This entry is about one T cell receptor (beta chain). There is no known antigen for this receptor. Nothing much larger sits one base from this clone, and base qualities are not available. The data belong to a study of T cell responses to AZD1222 COVID-19 vaccine (dated by TCRdb to the early 2020s). For the study in its entirety: AZD1222 recipients with second doses at about 4 weeks or about 12 weeks were pooled, because spike-specific TCR depth and breadth did not differ between schedules. A total of more than 230 trial participants underwent TCR sequencing, of whom 207 received two doses of AZD1222 and about 26 received two doses of the MenACWY control vaccine. Trial participants were enrolled by age into 18-55, 56-69 and 70-plus year subgroups, with roughly 160, 29 and 62 TCR-sequenced participants respectively.

The CDR3 regions of human TCRbeta chains were analyzed by immunosequencing. The paper's processing steps were these. Repertoire TCRs were matched against a reference library of SARS-CoV-2-specific TCRs generated with the MIRA antigen-specificity platform. Breadth was defined as the fraction of unique TCRs that were SARS-CoV-2-associated, and depth was defined as the fraction of total T cells that were SARS-CoV-2-associated. Using the MIRA data, each spike-specific TCR was mapped to the spike region that the TCR reacts to and placed in a CD4 or CD8 class. Log10-transformed breadth and depth values were compared by one-way ANOVA with Sidak's multiple comparisons tests. The immuneACCESS repertoire file appears here via TCRdb, limited to in-frame rearrangements. These files lack a portion of the clones; in checked studies, under half of the deficit traces to unresolved V genes, and the cause of the others is not known. From that table come the V and J calls and clone size; the DNA was used to work out D and trimming. Counted in this sample were some 150,000 clones; about 88% of them appeared once. The leading ten clones occupy about 4.8% of the sample.

Study-wide conclusions, independent of this receptor: Reportedly, close to half of the unique spike-specific TCRs recognized epitopes lying outside the regions that are mutated in the B.1.351 and B.1.1.7 variants. A significant rise in spike-specific TCR breadth and depth was observed after two AZD1222 doses relative to day 0 and relative to MenACWY recipients. Participants were mostly white British and included more females than males, and it was suggested by the authors that clonal diversity may have been underestimated. The vaccine-associated CD4 TCRs covered the entire spike protein, and the dominant responses fell in regions 160-218 and 743-854. The 56-69-year group was small, and its depth increase did not reach significance, likely because of low power. Only 5 to 7 AZD1222 recipients were SARS-CoV-2 seropositive at baseline, limiting conclusions about previously exposed vaccinees. Because no samples from the day 14 peak response were available, repertoires could be characterized only after the peak T cell response.

According to the study, the label for this sample's time point signals: baseline before first vaccination. The vaccinee samples were drawn from two UK trials, COV001 and COV002, one of which was a single-blind randomized controlled phase 2/3 trial testing AZD1222 (ChAdOx1 nCoV-19) in healthy adults. Trial participant PBMC samples were collected at day 0 and day 28 after the second dose for TCRbeta chain sequencing. The sequence was obtained from an adult in good health. Source: peripheral blood, taken on day 0 of AZD1222 vaccination.

The CDR3 protein: CASSRQGQDQPQHF. The sequenced DNA is TGTGCCAGCAGTCGACAGGGGCAAGATCAGCCCCAGCATTTT. Recombination connected TRBV2 to TRBJ1-5, with 8 junctional bases fitting TRBD1. The germline V gene encodes CDR1 SNHLY and CDR2 FYNNEI. The CDR3 sequence holds 14 residues, the cysteine and phenylalanine included. The sequence is cut down to CDR3 DNA, 42 bases in frame from base 1. The germline V and J ends show losses of 5 bases and 5 bases respectively, and no gene match explains 5 bases of the junction. The reference TRBV2 and TRBJ1-5 proteins fill in what lies around the CDR3, so the full variable domain reads EPEVTQTPSHQVTQMGQEVILRCVPISNHLYFYWYRQILGQKVEFLVSFYNNEISEKSEIFDDQFSVERPDGSNFTLKIRSTKLEDSAMYFCASSRQGQDQPQHFGDGTRLSIL.